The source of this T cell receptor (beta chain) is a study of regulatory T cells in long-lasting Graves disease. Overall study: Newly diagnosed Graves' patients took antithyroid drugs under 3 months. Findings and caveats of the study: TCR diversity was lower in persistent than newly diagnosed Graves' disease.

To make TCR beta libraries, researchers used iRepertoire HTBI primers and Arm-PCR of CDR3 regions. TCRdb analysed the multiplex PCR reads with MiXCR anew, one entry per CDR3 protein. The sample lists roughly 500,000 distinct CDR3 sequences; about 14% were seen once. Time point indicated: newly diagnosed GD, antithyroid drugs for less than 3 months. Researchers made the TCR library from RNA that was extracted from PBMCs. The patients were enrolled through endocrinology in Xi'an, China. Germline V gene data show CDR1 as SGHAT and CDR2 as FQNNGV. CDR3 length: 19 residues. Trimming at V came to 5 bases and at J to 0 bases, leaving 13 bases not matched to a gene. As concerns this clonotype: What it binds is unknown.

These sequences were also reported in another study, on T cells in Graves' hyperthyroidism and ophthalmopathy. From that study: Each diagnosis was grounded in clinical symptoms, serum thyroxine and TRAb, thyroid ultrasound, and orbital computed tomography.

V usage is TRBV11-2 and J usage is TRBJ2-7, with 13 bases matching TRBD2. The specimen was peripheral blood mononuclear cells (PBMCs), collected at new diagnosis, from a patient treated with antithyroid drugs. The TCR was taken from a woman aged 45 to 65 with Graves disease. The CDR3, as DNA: TGTGCCAGCAGCCCGCTCGGGGTGGGGACTAGCGGGGCCTCCTACGAGCAGTACTTC. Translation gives CASSPLGVGTSGASYEQYF.